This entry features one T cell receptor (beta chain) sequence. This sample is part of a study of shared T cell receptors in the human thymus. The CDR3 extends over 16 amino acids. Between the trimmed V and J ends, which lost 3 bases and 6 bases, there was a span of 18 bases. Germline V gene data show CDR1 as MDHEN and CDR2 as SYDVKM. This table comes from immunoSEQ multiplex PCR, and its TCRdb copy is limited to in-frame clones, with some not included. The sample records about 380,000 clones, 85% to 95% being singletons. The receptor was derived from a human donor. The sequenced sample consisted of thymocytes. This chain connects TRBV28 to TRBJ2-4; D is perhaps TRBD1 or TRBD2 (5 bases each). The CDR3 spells CASSFDPGDGRNIQYF. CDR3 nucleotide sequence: TGTGCCAGCAGTTTTGACCCTGGGGACGGCCGAAACATTCAGTACTTC.